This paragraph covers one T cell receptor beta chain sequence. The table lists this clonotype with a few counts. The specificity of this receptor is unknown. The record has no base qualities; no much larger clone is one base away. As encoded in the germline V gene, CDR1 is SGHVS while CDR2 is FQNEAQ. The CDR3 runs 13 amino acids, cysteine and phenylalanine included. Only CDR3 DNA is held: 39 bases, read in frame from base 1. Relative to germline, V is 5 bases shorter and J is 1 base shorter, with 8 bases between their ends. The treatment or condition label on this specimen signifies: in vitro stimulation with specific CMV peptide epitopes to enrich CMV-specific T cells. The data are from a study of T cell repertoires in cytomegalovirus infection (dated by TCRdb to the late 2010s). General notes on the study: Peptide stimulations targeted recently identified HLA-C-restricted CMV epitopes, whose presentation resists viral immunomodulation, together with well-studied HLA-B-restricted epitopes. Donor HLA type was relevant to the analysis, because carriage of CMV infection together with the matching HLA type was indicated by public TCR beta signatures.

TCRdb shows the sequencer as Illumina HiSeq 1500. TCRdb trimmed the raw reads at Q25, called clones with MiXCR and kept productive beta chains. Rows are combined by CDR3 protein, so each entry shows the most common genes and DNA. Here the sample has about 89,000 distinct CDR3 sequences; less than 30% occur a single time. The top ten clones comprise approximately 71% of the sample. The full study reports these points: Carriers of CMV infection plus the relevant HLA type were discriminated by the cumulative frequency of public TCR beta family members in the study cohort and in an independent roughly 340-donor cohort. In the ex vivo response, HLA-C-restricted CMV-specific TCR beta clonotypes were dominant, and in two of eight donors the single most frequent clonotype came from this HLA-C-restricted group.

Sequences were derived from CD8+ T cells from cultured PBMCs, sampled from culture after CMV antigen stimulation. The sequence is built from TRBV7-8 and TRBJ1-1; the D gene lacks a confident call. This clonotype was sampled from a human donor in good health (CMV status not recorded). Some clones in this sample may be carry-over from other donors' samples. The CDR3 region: CASSPLPNTEAFF. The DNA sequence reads TGTGCCAGCAGCCCCCTACCGAACACTGAAGCTTTCTTT.